This entry features one TCR beta chain sequence. The antigen remains unidentified. The PCR employed 60 Vbeta primers together with 13 Jbeta primers. TCRdb's copy holds only in-frame clones and misses some; the assay was immunoSEQ multiplex PCR. The profile shows 130,000 to 150,000 clones, 65% to 85% of them singletons. These data originate in a study of cytomegalovirus exposure and HLA in healthy donors. Study-wide results and caveats: Links to common viral pathogens appeared, in a later analysis, for several of the most significant clusters.

What was sequenced was PBMCs. The receptor was isolated from a woman in her thirties or forties in good health and CMV-seropositive.

CDR3 in amino acids: CASSPTSGRSSYNEQFF. DNA of the CDR3: TGTGCCAGCAGTCCGACTTCGGGGAGGAGCTCCTACAATGAGCAGTTCTTC. The chain links TRBV28 to TRBJ2-1, with D perhaps TRBD2 (6 bases). The CDR3 spans 17 residues. With 5 bases removed from V and 0 bases from J, the gap between germline ends came to 17 bases. Germline-derived CDR1 and CDR2 are MDHEN and SYDVKM.